Presented here are 6 T cell receptor beta chains from one specimen sequenced in a study of blood T cell repertoires in COVID-19. Repertoires were generated with immunoSEQ multiplex PCR, while TCRdb's copy carries only in-frame clones and drops some. The data show 30,000 to 50,000 clones, roughly 94% seen once. Sequencing was carried out using peripheral blood. Receptors were obtained from a human donor with active COVID-19. The donor label of this sample is uncertain.

The CDR3 bases are TGTGCCAGTAGAGGTGAGCTAGCGAATTCCTACAATGAGCAGTTCTTC. It is translated as CASRGELANSYNEQFF. The rearrangement uses TRBV19 and TRBJ2-1; D is perhaps TRBD2 (6 bases). V dropped 6 bases and J dropped 1 base, with 16 bases sitting between them. Germline CDR1 reads LNHDA; CDR2 reads SQIVND (reference sequence). The CDR3 runs 16 residues.

The chain combines TRBV3-1 (or the pseudogene TRBV3-2) with TRBJ1-5, with a possible D match to TRBD1 (6 bases). There are 21 residues in the CDR3. V was pared by 0 bases and J by 0 bases, with 24 bases between. Germline CDR1 LGHDT, CDR2 YNNKEL (reference sequence). CDR3 nucleotides: TGTGCCAGCAGCCAAGAATTAAGGGGGTCTATACTTCGGGATAGCAATCAGCCCCAGCATTTT. It codes for CASSQELRGSILRDSNQPQHF.

The chain uses TRBV13 and TRBJ2-7; 8 positions match TRBD1. The J segment lost 0 bases and the V segment lost 4 bases, leaving 11 bases of the junction unmatched. The CDR3 is 17 residues long. The germline CDR1 and CDR2 sequences are PRHDT and FYEKMQ (reference sequence). For the CDR3, the DNA is TGTGCCAGCAGCTGGAGTCACAGGGGGTCCAGCTCCTACGAGCAGTACTTC. Its protein is CASSWSHRGSSSYEQYF.

V usage is TRBV19 and J usage is TRBJ2-1, with 10 positions matching TRBD1. J was trimmed by 0 bases and V by 6 bases; bases with no gene match: 8. The CDR3 is 17 residues long. Germline-derived CDR1 and CDR2 are LNHDA and SQIVND (reference sequence). The CDR3 loop reads CASREQTGGSSYNEQFF. The CDR3, as DNA: TGTGCCAGTAGGGAACAGACAGGGGGCAGCTCCTACAATGAGCAGTTCTTC.

V and J are TRBV19 and TRBJ1-2, with no clear D. The CDR3 length is 13 residues. With 7 bases removed from V and 0 bases from J, the gap between germline ends came to 9 bases. From germline, CDR1 is LNHDA and CDR2 SQIVND (reference sequence). CDR3 amino acids: CASTSTTNYGYTF. DNA for the CDR3: TGTGCCAGTACCTCGACAACTAACTATGGCTACACCTTC.

The V gene is TRBV12-3 or TRBV12-4, the J gene TRBJ1-5; D unclear. Trimming left V 3 bases short and J 2 bases short, with 5 bases between. The length of the CDR3 is 13 residues. CDR3 sequence reads: CASSLSGNQPQHF. DNA of the CDR3: TGTGCCAGCAGTTTGAGTGGCAATCAGCCCCAGCATTTT.